The 9 T cell receptor beta chains in this list originate from one sample, sequenced in a study of T-cell memory formation after mild COVID-19. One entry per CDR3 protein results from TCRdb running MiXCR on the 5' RACE reads. The sample has over 300,000 distinct CDR3 sequences; 20% to 25% are singletons. The material sequenced was PBMCs or a T cell subset sorted from them (not recorded which). The receptors were sampled from a man aged 18 to 30 who had mild COVID-19 (a few samples of this study predate the infection). Cell type and time point are not known.

This clonotype was observed a few times. The chain recombines TRBV6-6 with TRBJ1-5, with D perhaps TRBD1 (5 bases). Germline CDR1 MNHNY, CDR2 SVGAGI (reference sequence). The CDR3 is 16 residues long. With 2 bases removed from V and 4 bases from J, the gap between germline ends came to 15 bases. The CDR3 DNA follows: TGTGCCAGCAGTTACGGCAGGGTGGGTGGTAATCAGCCCCAGCATTTT. This translates into CASSYGRVGGNQPQHF.

The chain joins TRBV4-3 to TRBJ1-2; D is unclear. The germline gives CDR1 LGHNA, CDR2 YSLEER. The V and J ends lost 7 bases and 0 bases respectively, with 12 bases between them. The CDR3 has 14 residues. CDR3 residues: CASNLAGANYGYTF. The CDR3 DNA is TGCGCCAGCAACTTAGCGGGCGCTAACTATGGCTACACCTTC.

The chain has TRBV12-3 or TRBV12-4 and TRBJ1-5, with no clear D. CDR3 size: 14 residues. V was cut by 6 bases and J by 1 base, with 10 bases left in between. This CDR3 is CASSLRESNQPQHF. The CDR3 nucleotides read TGTGCCAGCAGCCTCCGGGAGAGCAATCAGCCCCAGCATTTT.

This clonotype has more than one count but fewer than ten. The V call is TRBV7-2, the J call TRBJ2-3; 10 positions match TRBD2. This CDR3 is 16 amino acids long. Germline CDR1 and CDR2: SGHTA and FQGNSA. J lost 4 bases, V lost 5 bases, and 9 bases had no gene match. This chain's CDR3 is CASSTSSSGGADTQYF. As DNA, the CDR3 is TGTGCCAGCAGCACATCCTCCAGCGGGGGGGCAGATACGCAGTATTTT.

The chain couples TRBV20-1 to TRBJ1-1; perhaps TRBD1 as D (5 bases). Germline CDR1 is DFQATT and CDR2 is SNEGSKA (reference sequence). This CDR3 comprises 14 residues. V was shortened by 4 bases and J by 3 bases, with 15 bases between the two germline ends. The CDR3 bases are TGCAGTGCTACCAAGGGACCCCCTGACACTGAAGCTTTCTTT. Translated, it gives CSATKGPPDTEAFF.

This clonotype was detected a few times. The J gene is TRBJ2-5, the V gene TRBV6-2 or TRBV6-3, with 8 bases fitting TRBD1. J was trimmed by 5 bases and V by 2 bases; bases with no gene match: 4. The CDR3 runs 14 residues. The germline V gene has CDR1 MNHEY and CDR2 SVGEGT. CDR3 sequence: CASSYTGGTETQYF. CDR3 nucleotides: TGTGCCAGCAGTTACACAGGGGGAACGGAGACCCAGTACTTC.

Only a few counts were recorded for this clonotype. This chain joins TRBV4-3 and TRBJ2-7, with 9 bases identical to TRBD1. This CDR3 has 15 amino acids. The germline gives CDR1 LGHNA, CDR2 YSLEER. The V segment lost 8 bases and the J segment 5 bases; nucleotides outside the gene matches: 13. The CDR3, as DNA: TGCGCCAGCGGTAGGGGGACAGGGAAAGTGGACGAGCAGTACTTC. Protein sequence: CASGRGTGKVDEQYF.

This clonotype occurred a few times. J is TRBJ2-1 and V is TRBV10-1; 14 nucleotides match TRBD2. CDR3 length equals 17 residues. Trimming removed 6 bases from V and 9 bases from J; junction bases left unmatched: 13. CDR1 is WNHNN and CDR2 is SYGVQD in the germline V gene (reference sequence). CDR3 DNA sequence: TGCGCCAGCAGCGATAACGGACTAGCGGGAGGACTTGGTGAGCAGTTCTTC. Amino acids: CASSDNGLAGGLGEQFF.

J is TRBJ1-5 and V is TRBV20-1; possible D gene TRBD1, 5 bases. V lost 0 bases to trimming and J lost 2 bases, with 17 bases between them. The germline V gene has CDR1 DFQATT and CDR2 SNEGSKA (reference sequence). The CDR3 covers 17 residues. CDR3 protein: CSARDPSRGLGNQPQHF. The CDR3 DNA sequence: TGCAGTGCTAGAGATCCTTCCCGGGGGTTGGGCAATCAGCCCCAGCATTTT.